The 2 T cell receptor beta chains reported below all come from one sample, sequenced in a study of control samples from healthy donors and cancer patients. Data came from immunoSEQ multiplex PCR; TCRdb stores just in-frame clones and leaves some out. The table has roughly 120,000 clones, approximately 91% seen once; the top ten hold 7.8%. The sequencing sample was made of blood. The origin of the receptors is a woman between 18 and 30 years old in good health.

The gene calls are TRBV28 and TRBJ2-7; D is perhaps TRBD1 or TRBD2 (5 bases each). V dropped 4 bases and J dropped 3 bases, with 19 bases sitting between them. The germline V gene has CDR1 MDHEN and CDR2 SYDVKM. CDR3 length equals 16 residues. The CDR3 nucleotides are TGTGCCAGCAGTTCTTACCAGCGAGGGGCCCTCTACGAGCAGTACTTC. The encoded protein is CASSSYQRGALYEQYF.

V and J are TRBV7-6 and TRBJ2-5; TRBD2 agrees at 10 bases. The CDR3 is 15 amino acids. V shed 2 bases, J shed 4 bases, and the junction held 4 bases outside the gene matches. Germline CDR1 SGHVS, CDR2 FNYEAQ. CDR3 in DNA: TGTGCCAGCAGCTTACTAGCGGGGGTCCGAGAGACCCAGTACTTC. Residues: CASSLLAGVRETQYF. Full variable domain (missing parts from reference TRBV7-6 and TRBJ2-5): GAGVSQSPRYKVTKRGQDVALRCDPISGHVSLYWYRQALGQGPEFLTYFNYEAQQDKSGLPNDRFSAERPEGSISTLTIQRTEQRDSAMYRCASSLLAGVRETQYFGPGTRLLVL.